This TCR beta chain was sequenced for a study of shared clonotypes between healthy human individuals. About the research overall: The cohort had two women and three men, ages 18 to 49.

Replicate PCRs run on sorted subsets employed about 220 ng DNA, 30,000 to 35,000 T cell genomes. Only in-frame clones appear in the TCRdb table, and some are missing; sequencing was by immunoSEQ multiplex PCR. This table has some 2.1 million clones, just under 95% appearing once. Details on this clone: Its antigen is currently unknown.

The ends lost 5 bases at V and 3 bases at J; junction bases unmatched: 7. This CDR3 spans 15 amino acids. Germline assignment: CDR1 MNHEY and CDR2 SMNVEV (reference sequence). Naive CD8 populations comprised CD45RO-negative cells positively selected for CCR7, excluding terminally differentiated effector memory CD45RA+ cells. All donors were healthy HIV-negative adults lacking recent acute infections or vaccinations. Study observations and caveats: Estimated richness was generally greater in naive than memory subsets.

The clonotype was recovered from a man aged 18 to 35 in good health. The chain couples TRBV27 to TRBJ1-5; 7 bases fit TRBD1. Sequencing was carried out using naive CD8+ T cells sorted from blood. In DNA, the CDR3 is TGTGCCAGCAGTACCCGACAGGGACCCAATCAGCCCCAGCATTTT. Its translation is CASSTRQGPNQPQHF.